Presented here are 4 T cell receptor beta chains from one specimen sequenced in a study of cytotoxic CD8 clonotypes in ibrutinib-treated CLL. The method was immunoSEQ multiplex PCR; TCRdb's version includes in-frame clones alone and lacks a portion of them. Among over 120,000 clones listed, around three quarters were seen once. This specimen was PBMCs, taken after 12 months of ibrutinib treatment. Receptors were obtained from a human donor with chronic lymphocytic leukemia.

The chain uses TRBV6-5 and TRBJ2-5; D could derive from TRBD1 or TRBD2 (5 bases each). V shed 6 bases and J shed 1 base, with 15 bases lying between them. The CDR3 spans 15 residues. CDR1 is MNHEY, CDR2 SVGAGI, per germline. CDR3 protein: CASSRTWGIQETQYF. The CDR3 DNA sequence: TGTGCCAGCAGCAGGACGTGGGGGATCCAAGAGACCCAGTACTTC.

In DNA form, the CDR3 reads TGTGCCACTCAAAAAGGACTGCAACCCTACGAGCAGTACTTC. This translates into CATQKGLQPYEQYF. This rearrangement joins TRBV28 to TRBJ2-7, with D tentatively TRBD2 (5 bases). V lost 10 bases to trimming and J lost 2 bases, with 18 bases between them. Looked up from germline, CDR1 is MDHEN and CDR2 is SYDVKM. This CDR3 has 14 residues.

This sequence joins TRBV4-3 and TRBJ2-1; 8 nucleotides agree with TRBD2. After removal of 4 bases from V and 3 bases from J, the junction contained 5 bases not matched to a gene. The germline V gene encodes CDR1 LGHNA and CDR2 YSLEER. The CDR3 covers 15 residues. The CDR3 nucleotides read TGCGCCAGCAGCCGAATAGCGGGATTCTACAATGAGCAGTTCTTC. This sequence encodes CASSRIAGFYNEQFF.

The CDR3 sequence: CASKGLAGGSGELFF. The CDR3 coding sequence is TGTGCCAGCAAGGGACTAGCGGGAGGTTCCGGGGAGCTGTTTTTT. The chain joins TRBV2 to TRBJ2-2, with 15 bases identical to TRBD2. In germline, CDR1 is SNHLY, CDR2 FYNNEI. The J segment lost 6 bases and the V segment lost 7 bases, leaving 3 bases of the junction unmatched. CDR3 length equals 15 residues.